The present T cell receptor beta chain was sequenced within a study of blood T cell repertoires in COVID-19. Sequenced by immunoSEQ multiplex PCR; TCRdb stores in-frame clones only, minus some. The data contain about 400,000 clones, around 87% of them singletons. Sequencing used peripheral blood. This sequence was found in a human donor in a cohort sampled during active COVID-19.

The CDR3 reads CASTRDSQKWQPQHF. The CDR3, as DNA: TGTGCCAGTACCCGAGACAGCCAAAAATGGCAGCCCCAGCATTTT. This rearrangement joins TRBV19 to TRBJ1-5, with a tentative D call TRBD1 (5 bases). Germline CDR1 reads LNHDA; CDR2 reads SQIVND (reference sequence). Trimming pared 7 bases from V and 7 bases from J, leaving 20 bases between. The CDR3 totals 15 residues. Full variable domain (missing parts from reference TRBV19 and TRBJ1-5): DGGITQSPKYLFRKEGQNVTLSCEQNLNHDAMYWYRQDPGQGLRLIYYSQIVNDFQKGDIAEGYSVSREKKESFPLTVTSAQKNPTAFYLCASTRDSQKWQPQHFGDGTRLSIL.